Listed below are T cell receptor beta chains from one sample, sequenced in a study of response to subunit inactivated influenza vaccine. TCRdb re-derived calls from the RT-PCR reads in MiXCR, one entry per CDR3 protein. The data contain 500,000 to 700,000 distinct CDR3 sequences, roughly 25% of them seen just once; the ten biggest clones take up 2.8%. The sample also formed part of further work on T cells expressing NK-cell markers.

The material was CD4+ T cells sorted from PBMCs, obtained 12 days after vaccination. These receptor sequences come from a man in his fifties who received an inactivated influenza vaccine. Both conserved end residues are part of each CDR3. The order of the fields is clone size, V gene, D gene, J gene, CDR3 protein, CDR3 DNA. D genes are given only for firm matches. Size is stated for part of the rows, as once, few or many counts, or as a class when the clone is expanded.

>many|TRBV5-1|NA|TRBJ2-3
CASSLALGTDTQYF
TGCGCCAGCAGCTTGGCCCTAGGCACAGATACGCAGTATTTT
>few|TRBV7-9|NA|TRBJ1-1
CASSLEGVEVFF
TGTGCCAGCAGCTTAGAAGGGGTTGAAGTTTTCTTT
>NA|TRBV5-1|NA|TRBJ2-1
CASSLYLGRENEQFF
TGCGCCAGCAGCTTGTATCTGGGTCGAGAAAATGAGCAGTTCTTC
>NA|TRBV19|NA|TRBJ1-1
CASSTVQGYTEAFF
TGTGCCAGTAGTACTGTTCAGGGGTACACTGAAGCTTTCTTT
>few|TRBV12-3/TRBV12-4|NA|TRBJ2-4
CASSLGVWLASNIQYF
TGTGCCAGCAGTTTAGGGGTGTGGCTAGCGAGCAACATTCAGTACTTC
>NA|TRBV5-5|NA|TRBJ2-1
CASSPRDNEQFF
TGTGCCAGCAGCCCCCGGGACAATGAGCAGTTCTTC
>few|TRBV30|NA|TRBJ1-6
CASGRISPLHF
TGTGCTTCCGGACGGATCTCACCCCTCCACTTT
>NA|TRBV4-1|NA|TRBJ1-1
CASSHTVWSGNTEAFF
TGCGCCAGCAGCCATACGGTGTGGTCAGGTAACACTGAAGCTTTCTTT
>NA|TRBV20-1|NA|TRBJ1-4
CSVGLGATNEKLFF
TGCAGTGTTGGATTGGGGGCAACTAATGAAAAACTGTTTTTT
>NA|TRBV7-8|NA|TRBJ2-3
CASTWGPGHRSTDTQYF
TGTGCCAGCACCTGGGGGCCGGGACATAGAAGCACAGATACGCAGTATTTT
>few|TRBV7-2|NA|TRBJ2-1
CASSLSGINEQFF
TGTGCCAGCAGCTTATCCGGGATCAATGAGCAGTTCTTC
>NA|TRBV20-1|TRBD2|TRBJ2-3
CSAPLTSGGTDTQYF
TGCAGTGCCCCCCTCACTAGCGGGGGTACAGATACGCAGTATTTT
>NA|TRBV29-1|NA|TRBJ1-1
CSVLYGSWTEAFF
TGCAGCGTTCTTTATGGGAGTTGGACTGAAGCTTTCTTT
>NA|TRBV7-9|TRBD2|TRBJ2-3
CASGRGSIGTDTQYF
TGTGCCAGCGGGCGGGGGTCCATTGGGACAGATACGCAGTATTTT
>many|TRBV6-1|TRBD1|TRBJ2-1
CASRGQVFDNEQFF
TGTGCCAGCAGGGGACAGGTCTTCGATAATGAGCAGTTCTTC
>few|TRBV5-1|NA|TRBJ2-3
CASSANRDTQYF
TGCGCCAGCAGCGCCAACCGGGATACGCAGTATTTT
>few|TRBV7-9|NA|TRBJ1-5
CASSYYQDQPQHF
TGTGCCAGCAGCTATTATCAGGATCAGCCCCAGCATTTT
>many|TRBV15|NA|TRBJ2-2
CATSFSRTGELFF
TGTGCCACCAGCTTTAGCCGGACCGGGGAGCTGTTTTTT
>NA|TRBV6-5|NA|TRBJ1-5
CASSSVTTGQPQHF
TGTGCCAGCAGTTCCGTCACCACGGGACAGCCCCAGCATTTT
>few|TRBV27|NA|TRBJ2-5
CASSPLAHQETQYF
TGTGCCAGCAGCCCCCTTGCGCACCAAGAGACCCAGTACTTC
>NA|TRBV5-1|TRBD2|TRBJ2-7
CASSLEELAVEQYF
TGCGCCAGCAGCTTGGAAGAACTAGCGGTCGAGCAGTACTTC
>NA|TRBV6-2/TRBV6-3|TRBD2|TRBJ2-7
CASSTPSGSYEQYF
TGTGCCAGCAGTACGCCTAGCGGGAGCTACGAGCAGTACTTC
>once|TRBV3-1|NA|TRBJ2-5
CASSQDAGETQYF
TGTGCCAGCAGCCAAGACGCCGGAGAGACCCAGTACTTC
>NA|TRBV6-5|TRBD2|TRBJ2-2
CASSWTGGATSGELFF
TGTGCCAGCAGTTGGACGGGGGGGGCCACGTCCGGGGAGCTGTTTTTT